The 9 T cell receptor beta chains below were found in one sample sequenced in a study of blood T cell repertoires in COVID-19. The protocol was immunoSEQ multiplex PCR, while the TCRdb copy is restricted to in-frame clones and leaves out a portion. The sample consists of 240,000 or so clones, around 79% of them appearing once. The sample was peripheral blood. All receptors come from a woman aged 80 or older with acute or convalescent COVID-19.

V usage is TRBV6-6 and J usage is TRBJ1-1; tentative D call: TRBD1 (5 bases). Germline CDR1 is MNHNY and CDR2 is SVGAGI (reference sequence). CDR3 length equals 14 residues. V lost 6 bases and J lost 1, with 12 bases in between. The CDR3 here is CASSSREQNTEAFF. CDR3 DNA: TGTGCCAGCAGCTCCAGGGAACAGAACACTGAAGCTTTCTTT.

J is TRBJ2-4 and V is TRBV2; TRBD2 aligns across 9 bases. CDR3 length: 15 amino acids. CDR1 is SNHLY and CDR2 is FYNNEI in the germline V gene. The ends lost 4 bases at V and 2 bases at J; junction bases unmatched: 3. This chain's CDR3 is CASSVAGDTKNIQYF. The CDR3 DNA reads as TGTGCCAGCAGTGTAGCGGGAGACACCAAAAACATTCAGTACTTC.

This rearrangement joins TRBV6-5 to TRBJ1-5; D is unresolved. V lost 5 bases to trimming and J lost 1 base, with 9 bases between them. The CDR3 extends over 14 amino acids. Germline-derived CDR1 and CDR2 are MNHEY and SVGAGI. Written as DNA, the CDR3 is TGTGCCAGCAGTCCAAGGGAGAGCAATCAGCCCCAGCATTTT. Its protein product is CASSPRESNQPQHF.

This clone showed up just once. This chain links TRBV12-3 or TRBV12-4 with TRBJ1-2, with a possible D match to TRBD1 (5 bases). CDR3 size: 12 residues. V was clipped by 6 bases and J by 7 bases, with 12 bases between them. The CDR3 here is CASRLPGGGYTF. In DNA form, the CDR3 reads TGTGCCAGCAGACTACCGGGGGGTGGCTACACCTTC.

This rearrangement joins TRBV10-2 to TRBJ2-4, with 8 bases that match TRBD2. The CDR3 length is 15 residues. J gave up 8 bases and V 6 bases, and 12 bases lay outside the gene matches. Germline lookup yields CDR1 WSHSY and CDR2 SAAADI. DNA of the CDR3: TGCGCCAGCAGCGCTATAGCGGGGCGGGGGGACATTCAGTACTTC. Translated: CASSAIAGRGDIQYF.

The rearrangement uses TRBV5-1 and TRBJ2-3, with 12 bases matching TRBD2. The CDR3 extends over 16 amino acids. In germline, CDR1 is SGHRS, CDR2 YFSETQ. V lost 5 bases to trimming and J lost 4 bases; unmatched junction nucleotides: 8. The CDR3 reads CASSTSSGGVADTQYF. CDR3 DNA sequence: TGCGCCAGCAGTACCTCTAGCGGGGGGGTGGCAGATACGCAGTATTTT. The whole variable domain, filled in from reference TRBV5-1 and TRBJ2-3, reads KAGVTQTPRYLIKTRGQQVTLSCSPISGHRSVSWYQQTPGQGLQFLFEYFSETQRNKGNFPGRFSGRQFSNSRSEMNVSTLELGDSALYLCASSTSSGGVADTQYFGPGTRLTVL.

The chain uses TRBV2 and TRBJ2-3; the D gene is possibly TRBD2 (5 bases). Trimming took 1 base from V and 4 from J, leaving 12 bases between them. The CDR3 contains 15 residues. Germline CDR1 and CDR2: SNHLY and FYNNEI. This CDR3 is CASSEGLASADTQYF. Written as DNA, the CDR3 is TGTGCCAGCAGTGAAGGGCTAGCCAGTGCAGATACGCAGTATTTT.

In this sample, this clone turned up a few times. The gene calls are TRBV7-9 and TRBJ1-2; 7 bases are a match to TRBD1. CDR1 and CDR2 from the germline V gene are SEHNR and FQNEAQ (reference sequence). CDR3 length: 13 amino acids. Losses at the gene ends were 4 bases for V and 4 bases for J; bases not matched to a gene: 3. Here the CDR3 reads CASSSRDSYGYTF. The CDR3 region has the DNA TGTGCCAGCAGCTCCAGGGACAGCTATGGCTACACCTTC.

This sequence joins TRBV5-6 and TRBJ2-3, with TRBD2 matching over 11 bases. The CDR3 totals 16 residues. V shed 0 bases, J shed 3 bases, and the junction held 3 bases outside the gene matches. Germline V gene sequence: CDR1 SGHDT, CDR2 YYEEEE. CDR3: CASSLVLAGGTDTQYF. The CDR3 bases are TGTGCCAGCAGCTTGGTTCTAGCGGGAGGAACAGATACGCAGTATTTT. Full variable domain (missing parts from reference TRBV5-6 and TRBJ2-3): DAGVTQSPTHLIKTRGQQVTLRCSPKSGHDTVSWYQQALGQGPQFIFQYYEEEERQRGNFPDRFSGHQFPNYSSELNVNALLLGDSALYLCASSLVLAGGTDTQYFGPGTRLTVL.